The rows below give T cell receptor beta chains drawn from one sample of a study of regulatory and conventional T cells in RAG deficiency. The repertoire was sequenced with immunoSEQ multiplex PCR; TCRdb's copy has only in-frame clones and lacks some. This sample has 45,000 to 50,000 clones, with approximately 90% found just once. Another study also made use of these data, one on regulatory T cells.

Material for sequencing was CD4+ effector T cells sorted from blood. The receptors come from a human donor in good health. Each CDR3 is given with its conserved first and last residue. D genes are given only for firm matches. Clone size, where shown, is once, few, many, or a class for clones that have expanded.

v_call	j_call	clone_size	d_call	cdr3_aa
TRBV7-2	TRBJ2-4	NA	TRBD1	CASSLANLGTGGVVEYF
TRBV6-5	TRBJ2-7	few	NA	CASSYSSDPFNEQYF
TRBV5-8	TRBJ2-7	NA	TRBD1	CASSLRDRNVYEQYF
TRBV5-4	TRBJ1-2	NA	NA	CASSFRTWGIYGYTF
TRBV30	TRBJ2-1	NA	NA	CAWSPLSRGALNEQFF
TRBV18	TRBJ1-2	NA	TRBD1	CASSPRQGAGGYTF
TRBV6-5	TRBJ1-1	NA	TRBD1	CASSYVGTANTEAFF
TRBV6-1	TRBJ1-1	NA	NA	CASSEADAGGTEAFF
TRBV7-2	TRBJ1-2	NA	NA	CASSLRRAGGYTF
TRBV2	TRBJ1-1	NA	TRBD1	CASSWQGGTEAFF
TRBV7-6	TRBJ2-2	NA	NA	CASSLLTGELFF
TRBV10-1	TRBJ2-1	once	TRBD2	CASSESASGGATNEQFF
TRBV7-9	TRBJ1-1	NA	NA	CASSFSRDTEAFF
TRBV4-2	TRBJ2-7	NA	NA	CASSSGLGDEQYF
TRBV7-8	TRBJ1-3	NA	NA	CASSLFRGYGNTIYF
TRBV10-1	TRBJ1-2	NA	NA	CASSESKRAGYTF
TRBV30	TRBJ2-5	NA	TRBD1	CAWSVGTGGLETQYF
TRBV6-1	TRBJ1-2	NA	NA	CASSVIQGALRRGYTF
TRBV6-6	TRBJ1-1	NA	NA	CASSGPQGTEAFF
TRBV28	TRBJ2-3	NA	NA	CASSTPPRDTQYF
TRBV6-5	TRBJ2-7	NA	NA	CASSDAPRATYEQYF
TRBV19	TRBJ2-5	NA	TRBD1	CASRLGQSVETQYF
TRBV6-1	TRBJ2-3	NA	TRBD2	CATTLAGGPDTQYF
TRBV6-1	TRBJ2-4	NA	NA	CASTEGAKNIQYF
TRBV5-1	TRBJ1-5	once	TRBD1	CASSPSGGMGNQPQHF
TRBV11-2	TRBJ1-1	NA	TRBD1	CASSVDRGRRDEAFF
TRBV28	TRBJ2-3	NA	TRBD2	CASSSSGIAGNTDTQYF
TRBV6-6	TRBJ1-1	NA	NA	CASTRTGQNTEAFF
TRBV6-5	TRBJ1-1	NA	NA	CASSPQGLQKAFF
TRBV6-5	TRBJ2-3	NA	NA	CASSSLGDTQYF
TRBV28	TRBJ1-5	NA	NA	CASSSPKSVNSNQPQHF
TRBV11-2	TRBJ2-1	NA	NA	CASSLVPGARGEQFF
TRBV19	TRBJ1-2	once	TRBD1	CASRTGGGGGYTF
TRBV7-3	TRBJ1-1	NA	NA	CASLVENTEAFF
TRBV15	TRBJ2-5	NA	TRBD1	CATSRDPGGKETQYF
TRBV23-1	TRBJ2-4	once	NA	CASSNIGTLLAKNIQYF
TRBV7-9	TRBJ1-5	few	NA	CASSHGETSNQPQHF
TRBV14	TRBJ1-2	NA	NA	CASSGGRINYGYTF
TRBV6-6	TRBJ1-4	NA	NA	CASSYSPAGEKLFF
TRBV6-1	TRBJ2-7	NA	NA	CASSQDETYEQYF
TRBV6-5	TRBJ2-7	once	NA	CASSYSSPPREQYF
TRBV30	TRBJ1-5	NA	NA	CAWNRESNQPQHF
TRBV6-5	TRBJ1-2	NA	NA	CASSSLEANYGYTF
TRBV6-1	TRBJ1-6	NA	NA	CASSWQLYNSPLHF
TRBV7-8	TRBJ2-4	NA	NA	CASSSRGRDLISKNIQYF
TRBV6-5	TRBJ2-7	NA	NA	CASRHREPPYEQYF